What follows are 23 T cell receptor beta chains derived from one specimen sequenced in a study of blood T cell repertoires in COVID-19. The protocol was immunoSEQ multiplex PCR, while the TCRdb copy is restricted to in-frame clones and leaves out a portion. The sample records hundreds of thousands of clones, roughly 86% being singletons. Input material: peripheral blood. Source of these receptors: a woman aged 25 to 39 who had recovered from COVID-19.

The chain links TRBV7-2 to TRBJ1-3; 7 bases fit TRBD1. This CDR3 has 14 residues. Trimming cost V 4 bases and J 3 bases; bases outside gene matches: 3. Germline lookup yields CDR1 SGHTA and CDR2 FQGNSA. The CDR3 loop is CASSYQGGGNTIYF. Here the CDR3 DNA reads TGTGCCAGCAGCTACCAGGGGGGTGGAAACACCATATATTTT.

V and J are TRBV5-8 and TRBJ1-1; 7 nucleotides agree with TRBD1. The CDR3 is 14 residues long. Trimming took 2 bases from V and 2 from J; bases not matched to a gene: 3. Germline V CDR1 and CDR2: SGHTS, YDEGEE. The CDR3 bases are TGTGCCAGCAGCTTCCACAGGGGCAACACTGAAGCTTTCTTT. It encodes CASSFHRGNTEAFF.

The DNA of the CDR3 is TGTGCCAGCACTCGGGACACGGCCGAGCAGTACTTC. Amino acids: CASTRDTAEQYF. This sequence joins TRBV12-3 or TRBV12-4 and TRBJ2-7; D perhaps matches TRBD1 (6 bases). The V gene lost 7 bases and the J gene lost 6 bases, with 13 bases spanning the gap. This CDR3 contains 12 residues.

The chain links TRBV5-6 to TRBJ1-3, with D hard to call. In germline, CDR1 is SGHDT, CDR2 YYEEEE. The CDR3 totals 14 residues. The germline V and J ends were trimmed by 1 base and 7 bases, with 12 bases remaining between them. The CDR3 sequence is CASSLTGIGNTIYF. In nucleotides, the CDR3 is TGTGCCAGCAGCTTGACCGGTATCGGGAACACCATATATTTT. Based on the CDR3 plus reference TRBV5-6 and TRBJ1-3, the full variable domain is DAGVTQSPTHLIKTRGQQVTLRCSPKSGHDTVSWYQQALGQGPQFIFQYYEEEERQRGNFPDRFSGHQFPNYSSELNVNALLLGDSALYLCASSLTGIGNTIYFGEGSWLTVV.

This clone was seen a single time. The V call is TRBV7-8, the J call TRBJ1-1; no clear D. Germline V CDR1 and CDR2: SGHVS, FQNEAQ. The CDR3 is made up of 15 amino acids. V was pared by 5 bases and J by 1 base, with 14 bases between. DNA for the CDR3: TGTGCCAGCAGCCACGGGGTGTGGGAGAACACTGAAGCTTTCTTT. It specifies CASSHGVWENTEAFF.

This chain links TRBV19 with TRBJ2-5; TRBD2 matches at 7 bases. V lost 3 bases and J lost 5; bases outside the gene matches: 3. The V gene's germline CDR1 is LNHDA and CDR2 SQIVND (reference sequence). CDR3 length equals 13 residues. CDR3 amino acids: CASSMMGGETQYF. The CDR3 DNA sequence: TGTGCCAGTAGTATGATGGGGGGGGAGACCCAGTACTTC.

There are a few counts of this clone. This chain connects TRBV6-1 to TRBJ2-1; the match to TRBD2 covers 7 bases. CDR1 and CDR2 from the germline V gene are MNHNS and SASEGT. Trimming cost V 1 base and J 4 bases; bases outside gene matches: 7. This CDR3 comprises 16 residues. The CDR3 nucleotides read TGTGCCAGCAGTGAAGTTTTAGCGGGCCCTTACAATGAGCAGTTCTTC. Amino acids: CASSEVLAGPYNEQFF.

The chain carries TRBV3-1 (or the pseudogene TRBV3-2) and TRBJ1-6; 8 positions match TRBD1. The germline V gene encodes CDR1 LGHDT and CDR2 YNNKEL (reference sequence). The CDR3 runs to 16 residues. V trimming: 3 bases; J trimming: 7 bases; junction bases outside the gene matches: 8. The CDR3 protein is CASSQRGTGGNSPLHF. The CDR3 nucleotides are TGTGCCAGCAGCCAGCGAGGGACAGGTGGGAATTCACCCCTCCACTTT.

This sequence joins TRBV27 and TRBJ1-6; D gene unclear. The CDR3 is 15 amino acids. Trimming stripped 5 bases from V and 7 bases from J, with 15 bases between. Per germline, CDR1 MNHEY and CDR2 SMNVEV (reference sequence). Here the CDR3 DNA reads TGTGCCAGCAGTCCCGGTGGAGCGGGGAATTCACCCCTCCACTTT. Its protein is CASSPGGAGNSPLHF.

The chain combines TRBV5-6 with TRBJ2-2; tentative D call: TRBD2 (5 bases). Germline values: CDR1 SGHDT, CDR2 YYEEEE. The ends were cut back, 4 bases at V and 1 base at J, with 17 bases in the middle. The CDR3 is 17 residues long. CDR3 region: CASSRGMDQKNTGELFF. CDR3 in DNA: TGTGCCAGCAGCCGGGGTATGGATCAGAAGAACACCGGGGAGCTGTTTTTT. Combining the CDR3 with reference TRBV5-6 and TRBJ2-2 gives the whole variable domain DAGVTQSPTHLIKTRGQQVTLRCSPKSGHDTVSWYQQALGQGPQFIFQYYEEEERQRGNFPDRFSGHQFPNYSSELNVNALLLGDSALYLCASSRGMDQKNTGELFFGEGSRLTVL.

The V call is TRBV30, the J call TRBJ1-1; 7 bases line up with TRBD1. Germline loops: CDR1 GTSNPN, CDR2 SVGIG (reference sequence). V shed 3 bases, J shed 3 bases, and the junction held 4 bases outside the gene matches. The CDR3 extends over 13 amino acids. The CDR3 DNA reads TGTGCCTGGAGGGAAACAGGGGACACTGAAGCTTTCTTT. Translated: CAWRETGDTEAFF.

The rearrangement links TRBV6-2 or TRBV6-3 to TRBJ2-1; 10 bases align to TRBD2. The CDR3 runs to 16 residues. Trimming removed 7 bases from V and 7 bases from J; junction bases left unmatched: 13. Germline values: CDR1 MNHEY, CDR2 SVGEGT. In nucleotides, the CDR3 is TGTGCCAGCACCCCAGGGCTAGCGGGAGTTAGGAATGAGCAGTTCTTC. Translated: CASTPGLAGVRNEQFF.

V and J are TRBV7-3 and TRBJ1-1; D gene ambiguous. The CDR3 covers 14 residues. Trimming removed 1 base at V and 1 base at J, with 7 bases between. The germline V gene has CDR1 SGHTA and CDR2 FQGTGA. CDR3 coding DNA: TGTGCCAGCAGCTTAATAGCGGGGAACACTGAAGCTTTCTTT. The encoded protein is CASSLIAGNTEAFF.

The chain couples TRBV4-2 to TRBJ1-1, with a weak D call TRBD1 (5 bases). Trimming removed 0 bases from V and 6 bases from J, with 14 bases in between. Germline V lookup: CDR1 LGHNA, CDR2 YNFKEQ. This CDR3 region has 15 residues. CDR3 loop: CASSQDSREGAEAFF. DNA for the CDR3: TGTGCCAGCAGCCAAGATAGTAGGGAAGGGGCTGAAGCTTTCTTT.

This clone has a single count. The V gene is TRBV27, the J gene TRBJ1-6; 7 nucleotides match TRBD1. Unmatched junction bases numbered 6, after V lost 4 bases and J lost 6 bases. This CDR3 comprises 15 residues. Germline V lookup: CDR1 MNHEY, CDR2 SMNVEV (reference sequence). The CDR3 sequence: CASSSLAGGNSPLHF. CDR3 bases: TGTGCCAGCAGTTCCCTCGCAGGGGGTAATTCACCCCTCCACTTT.

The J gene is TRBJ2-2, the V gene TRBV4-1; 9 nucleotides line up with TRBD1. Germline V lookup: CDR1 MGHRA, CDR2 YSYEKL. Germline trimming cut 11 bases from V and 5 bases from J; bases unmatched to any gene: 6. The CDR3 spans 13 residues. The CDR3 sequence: CASQTGGTGELFF. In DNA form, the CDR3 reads TGCGCCTCTCAGACAGGGGGAACCGGGGAGCTGTTTTTT.

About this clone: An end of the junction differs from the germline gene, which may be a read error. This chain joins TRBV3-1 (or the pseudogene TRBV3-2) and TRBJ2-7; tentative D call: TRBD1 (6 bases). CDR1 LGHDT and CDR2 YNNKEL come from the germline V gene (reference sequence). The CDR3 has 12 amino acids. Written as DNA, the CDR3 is TGTGCCAGCAGCCCGACAGGTACGACATTGGACTTC. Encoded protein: CASSPTGTTLDF.

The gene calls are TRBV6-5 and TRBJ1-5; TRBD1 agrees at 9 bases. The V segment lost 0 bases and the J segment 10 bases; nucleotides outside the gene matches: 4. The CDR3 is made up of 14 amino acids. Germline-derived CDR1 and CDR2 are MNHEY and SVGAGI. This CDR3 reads CASSYSGQGRPQHF. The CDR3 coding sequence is TGTGCCAGCAGTTACTCAGGACAGGGGAGACCCCAGCATTTT.

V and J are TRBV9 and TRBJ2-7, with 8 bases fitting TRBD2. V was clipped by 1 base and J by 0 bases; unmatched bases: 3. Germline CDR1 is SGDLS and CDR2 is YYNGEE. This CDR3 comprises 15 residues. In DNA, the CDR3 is TGTGCCAGCAGCGTACTAGCGGGCAGCTCCTACGAGCAGTACTTC. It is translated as CASSVLAGSSYEQYF. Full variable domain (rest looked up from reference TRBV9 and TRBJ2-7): DSGVTQTPKHLITATGQRVTLRCSPRSGDLSVYWYQQSLDQGLQFLIQYYNGEERAKGNILERFSAQQFPDLHSELNLSSLELGDSALYFCASSVLAGSSYEQYFGPGTRLTVT.

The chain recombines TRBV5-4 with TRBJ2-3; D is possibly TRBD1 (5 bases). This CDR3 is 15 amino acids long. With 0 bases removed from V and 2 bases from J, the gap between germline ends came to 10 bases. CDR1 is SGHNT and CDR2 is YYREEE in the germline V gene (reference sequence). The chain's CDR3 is CASSLASGITDTQYF. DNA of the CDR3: TGTGCCAGCAGCTTGGCTTCAGGGATCACAGATACGCAGTATTTT.

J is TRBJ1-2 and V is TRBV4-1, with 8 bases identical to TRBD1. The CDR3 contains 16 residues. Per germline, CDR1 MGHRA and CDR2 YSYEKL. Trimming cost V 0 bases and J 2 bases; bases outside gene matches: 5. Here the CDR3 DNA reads TGCGCCAGCAGCCAAGAACAGGGGGGATCGAACTATGGCTACACCTTC. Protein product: CASSQEQGGSNYGYTF.

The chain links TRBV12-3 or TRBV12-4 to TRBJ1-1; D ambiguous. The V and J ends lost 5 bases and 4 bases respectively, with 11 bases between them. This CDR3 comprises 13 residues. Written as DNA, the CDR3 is TGTGCCAGCAGTCTCCAGGAGGTCACTGAAGCTTTCTTT. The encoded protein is CASSLQEVTEAFF.

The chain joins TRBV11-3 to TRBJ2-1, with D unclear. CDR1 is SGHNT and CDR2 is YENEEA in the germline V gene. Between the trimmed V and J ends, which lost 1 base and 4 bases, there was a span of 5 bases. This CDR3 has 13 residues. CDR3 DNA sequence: TGTGCCAGCAGCTTAGCTAGGTACAATGAGCAGTTCTTC. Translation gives CASSLARYNEQFF.